These 11 T cell receptor beta chains originate from one sample sequenced in a study of cytomegalovirus exposure and HLA in healthy donors. 60 Vbeta and 13 Jbeta primers were used in PCR. TCRdb's table, derived via immunoSEQ multiplex PCR, lists solely in-frame clones and lacks some. This table holds 100,000 to 140,000 clones, about 80% found once. The sequencing input was PBMCs. All receptors derive from a man aged 25 to 40 in good health and CMV-seronegative.

This chain connects TRBV10-3 to TRBJ2-5; 7 positions agree with TRBD2. CDR1 ENHRY and CDR2 SYGVKD come from the germline V gene. The CDR3 contains 13 residues. J lost 2 bases, V lost 6 bases, and 3 bases had no gene match. Here the CDR3 reads CAIRGEGQETQYF. DNA of the CDR3: TGTGCCATCAGGGGGGAGGGTCAAGAGACCCAGTACTTC.

V is TRBV6-1 and J is TRBJ1-1; no firm D call. The CDR3 is made up of 14 amino acids. The germline gives CDR1 MNHNS, CDR2 SASEGT. Between the trimmed V and J ends, which lost 8 bases and 4 bases, there was a span of 17 bases. DNA for the CDR3: TGTGCCAGCTCCGGTCCCGCGGCGGGCACTGAAGCTTTCTTT. It codes for CASSGPAAGTEAFF.

This sequence joins TRBV20-1 and TRBJ2-7; no clear D gene. This CDR3 region has 11 residues. The germline V and J ends were trimmed by 6 bases and 5 bases, with 11 bases remaining between them. Germline lookup yields CDR1 DFQATT and CDR2 SNEGSKA (reference sequence). Here the CDR3 reads CSAPGFHEQYF. CDR3 bases: TGCAGTGCACCCGGGTTTCACGAGCAGTACTTC.

The V gene is TRBV6-1, the J gene TRBJ1-1, with TRBD1 matching 9 bases. Germline trimming cut 4 bases from V and 4 bases from J; bases unmatched to any gene: 10. Germline V CDR1 and CDR2: MNHNS, SASEGT. The CDR3 length is 16 residues. Here the CDR3 reads CASSVNLGQGSTEAFF. For the CDR3, the DNA is TGTGCCAGCAGTGTTAATTTAGGACAGGGGAGCACTGAAGCTTTCTTT.

V usage is TRBV27 and J usage is TRBJ2-2; no definite D call. The CDR3 extends over 14 amino acids. With 5 bases removed from V and 6 bases from J, the gap between germline ends came to 13 bases. The germline CDR1 and CDR2 sequences are MNHEY and SMNVEV (reference sequence). This chain's CDR3 is CASSISFRAGELFF. The CDR3 DNA sequence: TGTGCCAGCAGTATCTCGTTTCGTGCCGGGGAGCTGTTTTTT.

This clone was detected a few times. The V and J genes are TRBV5-4 and TRBJ2-1; 7 bases fit TRBD2. The CDR3 runs to 17 residues. V shed 0 bases, J shed 2 bases, and the junction held 8 bases outside the gene matches. CDR1 and CDR2 from the germline V gene are SGHNT and YYREEE (reference sequence). The CDR3 protein is CASSLAVTLAAYNEQFF. CDR3 nucleotide sequence: TGTGCCAGCAGCTTGGCAGTCACCCTAGCGGCCTACAATGAGCAGTTCTTC.

V and J are TRBV19 and TRBJ2-4, with D tentatively TRBD2 (6 bases). The CDR3 has 14 residues. The ends were cut back, 3 bases at V and 6 bases at J, with 12 bases in the middle. In germline, CDR1 is LNHDA, CDR2 SQIVND (reference sequence). In DNA, the CDR3 is TGTGCCAGTAGTATGCTCGGGGGTCGAAACATTCAGTACTTC. It translates to CASSMLGGRNIQYF.

The chain joins TRBV9 to TRBJ1-2; 7 bases align to TRBD1. V trimming: 4 bases; J trimming: 2 bases; junction bases outside the gene matches: 11. CDR3 size: 16 residues. Germline V CDR1 and CDR2: SGDLS, YYNGEE. Here the CDR3 reads CASSYPKDRANYGYTF. Here the CDR3 DNA reads TGTGCCAGCAGCTACCCGAAAGACAGGGCGAACTATGGCTACACCTTC.

The J gene is TRBJ2-7, the V gene TRBV27; D may be TRBD2 (6 bases). Trimming left V 0 bases short and J 0 bases short, with 12 bases between. Germline CDR1 and CDR2: MNHEY and SMNVEV (reference sequence). The length of the CDR3 is 16 residues. The CDR3 sequence: CASSLSTGEYSYEQYF. CDR3 bases: TGTGCCAGCAGTTTATCAACGGGAGAATACTCCTACGAGCAGTACTTC.

The chain uses TRBV5-1 and TRBJ2-5, with TRBD2 identical over 8 bases. CDR3 length: 17 amino acids. The germline V gene has CDR1 SGHRS and CDR2 YFSETQ. J was trimmed by 2 bases and V by 4 bases; bases with no gene match: 13. The CDR3 nucleotides are TGCGCCAGCAGCCGAGAGGGACTAGGGGGAGTACAAGAGACCCAGTACTTC. Its translation is CASSREGLGGVQETQYF.

The rearrangement links TRBV5-1 to TRBJ2-1; D may be TRBD1 (6 bases). CDR1 and CDR2 (germline): SGHRS, YFSETQ. The CDR3 runs to 14 residues. The germline V and J ends were trimmed by 0 bases and 6 bases, with 10 bases remaining between them. CDR3 in DNA: TGCGCCAGCAGCTTGGGGACAGCTACCAATGAGCAGTTCTTC. Its translation is CASSLGTATNEQFF.